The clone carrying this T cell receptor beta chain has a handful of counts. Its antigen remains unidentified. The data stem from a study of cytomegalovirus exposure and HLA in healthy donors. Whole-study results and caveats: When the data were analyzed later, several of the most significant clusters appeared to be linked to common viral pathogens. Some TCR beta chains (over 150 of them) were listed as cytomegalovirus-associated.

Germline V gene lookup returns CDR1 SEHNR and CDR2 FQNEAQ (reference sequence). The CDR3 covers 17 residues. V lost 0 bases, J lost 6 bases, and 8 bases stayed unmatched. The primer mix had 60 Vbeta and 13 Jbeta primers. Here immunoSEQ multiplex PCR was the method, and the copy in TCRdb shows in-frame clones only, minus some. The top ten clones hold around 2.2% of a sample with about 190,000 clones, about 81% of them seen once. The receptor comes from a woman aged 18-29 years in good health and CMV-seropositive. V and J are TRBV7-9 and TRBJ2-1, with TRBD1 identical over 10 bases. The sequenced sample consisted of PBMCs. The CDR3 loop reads CASSLATGGRSSNEQFF. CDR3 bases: TGTGCCAGCAGCTTAGCGACAGGGGGCCGATCGTCCAATGAGCAGTTCTTC.